These 22 T cell receptor beta chains share one sample of origin, sequenced in a study of cytomegalovirus exposure and HLA in healthy donors. PCR amplification relied on 60 Vbeta primers (plus 13 Jbeta primers). Some clones are missing from TCRdb's copy, which holds only in-frame ones; the method was immunoSEQ multiplex PCR. The sample has 95,000 to 150,000 clones, roughly 80% seen once. The sequenced sample consisted of PBMCs. Receptor source: a female donor in good health and CMV-seropositive.

This clone appeared a few times. This rearrangement joins TRBV5-1 to TRBJ1-2, with D unresolved. The CDR3 length is 14 residues. Trimming removed 1 base at V and 2 bases at J, with 9 bases between. Germline values: CDR1 SGHRS, CDR2 YFSETQ. The CDR3: CASSLTAPNYGYTF. CDR3 nucleotides: TGCGCCAGCAGCTTGACAGCCCCAAACTATGGCTACACCTTC.

With regard to this clone: The same CDR3 is also encoded by other DNA sequences in this sample. CDR3 in DNA: TGTGCCTGGAATCTCGGAGTCTCCTACGAGCAGTACTTC. It translates to CAWNLGVSYEQYF. The chain carries TRBV30 and TRBJ2-7; the D is unclear. Deletions cut 4 bases from V and 0 bases from J, with 10 bases between. The CDR3 runs to 13 residues. Germline CDR1 is GTSNPN and CDR2 is SVGIG (reference sequence). The complete variable domain, with remaining parts taken from reference TRBV30 and TRBJ2-7, reads SQTIHQWPATLVQPVGSPLSLECTVEGTSNPNLYWYRQAAGRGLQLLFYSVGIGQISSEVPQNLSASRPQDRQFILSSKKLLLSDSGFYLCAWNLGVSYEQYFGPGTRLTVT.

The chain links TRBV2 to TRBJ1-2; unclear D gene. The germline gives CDR1 SNHLY, CDR2 FYNNEI. This CDR3 spans 12 amino acids. The V and J ends lost 5 bases and 8 bases respectively, with 12 bases between them. CDR3 sequence reads: CASSPRVWGYTF. DNA of the CDR3: TGTGCCAGCAGTCCCCGAGTATGGGGCTACACCTTC. The full variable domain, with the rest looked up from reference TRBV2 and TRBJ1-2, is EPEVTQTPSHQVTQMGQEVILRCVPISNHLYFYWYRQILGQKVEFLVSFYNNEISEKSEIFDDQFSVERPDGSNFTLKIRSTKLEDSAMYFCASSPRVWGYTFGSGTRLTVV.

V usage is TRBV30 and J usage is TRBJ1-5, with 9 bases that match TRBD1. Germline values: CDR1 GTSNPN, CDR2 SVGIG (reference sequence). This CDR3 has 12 amino acids. Germline trimming cut 5 bases from V and 5 bases from J; bases unmatched to any gene: 1. The CDR3 DNA follows: TGTGCCTGGGGACAGGGGTATCAGCCCCAGCATTTT. Its translation: CAWGQGYQPQHF.

The rearrangement joins TRBV15 to TRBJ2-3; 8 bases fit TRBD2. The CDR3 sequence is 16 residues long. Germline V gene lookup returns CDR1 LNHNV and CDR2 YYDKDF (reference sequence). V trimming: 0 bases; J trimming: 3 bases; junction bases outside the gene matches: 5. The CDR3 region is CATSRDGGLGTDTQYF. The CDR3 DNA reads as TGTGCCACCAGCAGAGATGGGGGACTAGGAACAGATACGCAGTATTTT.

V and J are TRBV7-9 and TRBJ2-7; TRBD2 is a possible D gene (5 bases). The CDR3 is 15 residues long. Germline assignment: CDR1 SEHNR and CDR2 FQNEAQ (reference sequence). Deletions cut 2 bases from V and 6 bases from J, with 17 bases between. CDR3 sequence reads: CASSLLEVQSGEQYF. CDR3 DNA sequence: TGTGCCAGCAGCTTATTGGAGGTTCAGTCAGGCGAGCAGTACTTC. Filled out from reference TRBV7-9 and TRBJ2-7, the complete variable domain reads DTGVSQNPRHKITKRGQNVTFRCDPISEHNRLYWYRQTLGQGPEFLTYFQNEAQLEKSRLLSDRFSAERPKGSFSTLEIQRTEQGDSAMYLCASSLLEVQSGEQYFGPGTRLTVT.

The V and J genes are TRBV6-5 and TRBJ1-1; a possible D gene is TRBD1 (6 bases). Trimming pared 6 bases from V and 8 bases from J, leaving 16 bases between. This CDR3 contains 13 residues. Germline-derived CDR1 and CDR2 are MNHEY and SVGAGI. The CDR3 DNA follows: TGTGCCAGCAGATATCCGGGGGGCGAGGAAGCTTTCTTT. Its translation: CASRYPGGEEAFF.

Here the CDR3 reads CASSLVGGFSSYEQYF. In DNA, the CDR3 is TGTGCCAGCAGCTTAGTTGGCGGGTTCAGCTCCTACGAGCAGTACTTC. V and J are TRBV7-2 and TRBJ2-7; a possible D gene is TRBD2 (5 bases). Trimming left V 1 base short and J 0 bases short, with 13 bases between. Germline V gives CDR1 SGHTA, CDR2 FQGNSA. The CDR3 is 16 residues long.

This clone was seen a handful of times. The CDR3 reads CASSPPPDSGYTF. The CDR3 bases are TGTGCCAGCTCACCACCTCCTGACAGCGGCTACACCTTC. The chain is built from TRBV18 and TRBJ1-2; D may be TRBD1 (5 bases). V lost 0 bases and J lost 8, with 10 bases in between. The CDR3 sequence is 13 residues long. Germline values: CDR1 KGHSH, CDR2 LQKENI.

The chain couples TRBV5-6 to TRBJ2-7, with TRBD2 matching 8 bases. Trimming at V came to 4 bases and at J to 2 bases, leaving 11 bases not matched to a gene. There are 16 residues in the CDR3. Germline lookup yields CDR1 SGHDT and CDR2 YYEEEE. The CDR3: CASSRVGGGPPYEQYF. The CDR3 DNA is TGTGCCAGCAGCCGCGTCGGCGGGGGGCCTCCCTACGAGCAGTACTTC.

V and J are TRBV6-1 and TRBJ2-7; TRBD1 agrees at 8 bases. The CDR3 totals 14 residues. Germline V lookup: CDR1 MNHNS, CDR2 SASEGT. Trimming at V came to 6 bases and at J to 3 bases, leaving 7 bases not matched to a gene. CDR3 region: CASREGQVVYEQYF. Written as DNA, the CDR3 is TGTGCCAGCAGGGAGGGACAGGTAGTCTACGAGCAGTACTTC.

The table lists this clone with a count of one. CDR3 loop: CASSPPRASGGDTDTQYF. CDR3 nucleotide sequence: TGTGCCAGCTCACCACCGCGGGCTAGCGGGGGGGACACAGATACGCAGTATTTT. The chain links TRBV18 to TRBJ2-3, with 12 bases lining up with TRBD2. In germline, CDR1 is KGHSH, CDR2 LQKENI. V shed 0 bases and J 2 bases; nucleotides not matched to a gene: 6. The length of the CDR3 is 18 residues.

V is TRBV18 and J is TRBJ2-7; no clear D. The CDR3 is 14 amino acids. In germline, CDR1 is KGHSH, CDR2 LQKENI. V lost 0 bases and J 4 bases, leaving 10 bases between the germline ends. The CDR3 region has the DNA TGTGCCAGCTCACCACCGCCAGGCGCTTACGAGCAGTACTTC. Translation gives CASSPPPGAYEQYF.

A few counts support this clone. This sequence joins TRBV4-2 and TRBJ2-4; possibly TRBD1 for D (6 bases). The CDR3 totals 14 residues. CDR1 LGHNA and CDR2 YNFKEQ come from the germline V gene. Between the trimmed V and J ends, which lost 1 base and 6 bases, there was a span of 10 bases. CDR3 loop: CASSQVTGLNIQYF. CDR3 DNA sequence: TGTGCCAGCAGCCAAGTAACAGGGTTAAACATTCAGTACTTC.

This clone was found a few times. The chain links TRBV6-6 to TRBJ1-1; D gene ambiguous. Germline loops: CDR1 MNHNY, CDR2 SVGAGI (reference sequence). The V end lost 0 bases, the J end lost 1 base, and 6 bases lay between the germline ends. This CDR3 region has 14 residues. The CDR3 DNA reads as TGTGCCAGCAGTTACTCGTCACAGAACACTGAAGCTTTCTTT. This gives the protein CASSYSSQNTEAFF.

The chain joins TRBV2 to TRBJ2-4; D unclear. V was trimmed by 2 bases and J by 0 bases, leaving 5 bases between them. This CDR3 spans 14 amino acids. Germline CDR1 SNHLY, CDR2 FYNNEI. The CDR3 loop reads CASSERVAKNIQYF. The CDR3 DNA reads as TGTGCCAGCAGTGAACGAGTAGCCAAAAACATTCAGTACTTC.

This clone was picked up one time. The chain joins TRBV6-5 to TRBJ1-1; the match to TRBD1 covers 8 bases. The CDR3 is 15 amino acids. Germline values: CDR1 MNHEY, CDR2 SVGAGI. V lost 4 bases and J lost 8; bases outside the gene matches: 12. CDR3 sequence reads: CASSSEQGVAAEAFF. The CDR3 nucleotides read TGTGCCAGCAGTTCAGAACAGGGGGTGGCTGCCGAAGCTTTCTTT.

This rearrangement joins TRBV10-1 to TRBJ2-7; 9 bases match TRBD2. Germline lookup yields CDR1 WNHNN and CDR2 SYGVQD (reference sequence). The length of the CDR3 is 16 residues. After removal of 2 bases from V and 5 bases from J, the junction contained 10 bases not matched to a gene. In DNA form, the CDR3 reads TGCGCCAGCAGTGAGGATGGACTAGCGTTTATCCACGAGCAGTACTTC. Protein: CASSEDGLAFIHEQYF.

V is TRBV5-1 and J is TRBJ2-3; D call uncertain. Per the germline V gene, CDR1 is SGHRS and CDR2 is YFSETQ. CDR3 length: 14 amino acids. Trimming took 5 bases from V and 1 from J, leaving 11 bases between them. CDR3 protein: CASSRQVGTDTQYF. Written as DNA, the CDR3 is TGCGCCAGCAGTCGTCAGGTGGGCACAGATACGCAGTATTTT.

The chain combines TRBV18 with TRBJ1-5; D uncertain. Between the trimmed V and J ends, which lost 4 bases and 8 bases, there was a span of 18 bases. Germline V gene data show CDR1 as KGHSH and CDR2 as LQKENI. The CDR3 contains 15 residues. CDR3 DNA: TGTGCCAGCTCACAAGCCAGGCAGCTGGAAAAGCCCCAGCATTTT. Its translation is CASSQARQLEKPQHF.

The chain employs TRBV27 and TRBJ1-2; TRBD1 matches 8 bases. Germline V gene lookup returns CDR1 MNHEY and CDR2 SMNVEV (reference sequence). The CDR3 extends over 14 amino acids. Trimming cost V 6 bases and J 4 bases; bases outside gene matches: 7. CDR3 nucleotide sequence: TGTGCCAGCAGGTCGACAGGGGCAATCTATGGCTACACCTTC. As protein: CASRSTGAIYGYTF.

The gene calls are TRBV11-2 and TRBJ1-2; 7 bases fit TRBD1. The trim removed 3 bases at V and 6 bases at J, leaving 4 bases unmatched. Germline CDR1 SGHAT, CDR2 FQNNGV. This CDR3 is built from 13 residues. The CDR3 reads CASSFSGGNGYTF. The CDR3 region has the DNA TGTGCCAGCAGCTTTTCAGGGGGGAATGGCTACACCTTC.